This T cell receptor (beta chain) stems from a study of human T cells and chemical hapten exposure. The overall study: An approximately 2 cm by approximately 2 cm inner upper arm patch received 2% DPC for sensitization.

Study-level results: There was a positive correlation between PT1 expanded TCR counts and patch test score. Having alopecia, the donors may differ immunologically from healthy people.

Time point indicated: patch test 1, 2 weeks after DPC sensitization. Treatment in this sample: therapeutic diphenylcyclopropenone sensitization with weekly scalp DPC. As concerns this clonotype: Its matching antigen is unknown.

The CDR3 has 13 amino acids. Germline CDR1 is MNHNY and CDR2 is SVGAGI (reference sequence). V shed 5 bases and J shed 4 bases, with 9 bases lying between them. The study used a library that attached unique molecular identifiers to individual cDNA molecules. TCRdb ran MiXCR on the RACE reads and lists one entry per CDR3 protein. Found here are about 99,000 distinct CDR3 sequences, roughly 12% of them singletons; the top ten hold approximately 2%. This specimen consisted of whole blood, obtained in connection with sensitization to the hapten diphenylcyclopropenone (DPC). The chain uses TRBV6-6 and TRBJ2-1; the D is unclear. The sequence was obtained from a woman aged 40-49 years with alopecia areata. Some clones in this sample may be carry-over from other donors' samples. DNA of the CDR3: TGTGCCAGCAGTCGACCGGCGTACAATGAGCAGTTCTTC. Protein: CASSRPAYNEQFF.